This TCR beta chain was profiled in a study of blood T cell repertoires in COVID-19. The wider study: Nucleic acid was either cDNA or gDNA, and it came from T cells, B-cell-depleted T cells, or PBMCs.

Trimming shortened V by 5 bases and J by 1 base, and 20 bases separated the two germline ends. CDR1 is MNHEY and CDR2 is SMNVEV in the germline V gene (reference sequence). The CDR3 has 17 residues. Participants were aged roughly 18 to 95 years, lived in roughly 25 US areas, and enrolled virtually. Only in-frame clones appear in the TCRdb table, and some are missing; sequencing was by immunoSEQ multiplex PCR. The table records around 200,000 clones, 75% to 90% of them present only once. The chain couples TRBV27 to TRBJ1-1; TRBD1 is a possible D gene (6 bases). This clonotype was obtained from a man aged 40-55 years who had recovered from COVID-19. Sample: PBMCs or T cells enriched from blood (not recorded which). CDR3 sequence (DNA): TGTGCCAGCAGTACCAGGGGCCTCTCTAATTCGAACACTGAAGCTTTCTTT. It is translated as CASSTRGLSNSNTEAFF.